The 26 T cell receptor beta chains in this list originate from one sample, sequenced in a study of blood T cell repertoires in COVID-19. Measured with immunoSEQ multiplex PCR; TCRdb has only the in-frame clones, and not every one. The sample holds under 150,000 clones, 55% to 70% seen once. Specimen: peripheral blood. The receptors shown here come from a woman aged 70-85 years with acute or convalescent COVID-19.

The V and J genes are TRBV5-6 and TRBJ1-1; D is unclear. The V gene's germline CDR1 is SGHDT and CDR2 YYEEEE. V lost 4 bases and J lost 3, with 10 bases in between. The CDR3 runs to 13 residues. CDR3 protein: CASSPQTHTEAFF. In DNA form, the CDR3 reads TGTGCCAGCAGCCCTCAGACACACACTGAAGCTTTCTTT.

This clone was observed a handful of times. The chain combines TRBV4-2 with TRBJ1-1, with D tentatively TRBD1 (6 bases). Germline V gene sequence: CDR1 LGHNA, CDR2 YNFKEQ. Trimming cost V 1 base and J 1 base, with 10 bases left between them. The CDR3 runs to 15 residues. CDR3 nucleotides: TGTGCCAGCAGCCAAGTACAGGACAGGAACACTGAAGCTTTCTTT. Translated: CASSQVQDRNTEAFF.

The rearrangement links TRBV3-1 (or the pseudogene TRBV3-2) to TRBJ2-7, with 8 nucleotides matching TRBD1. Germline loops: CDR1 LGHDT, CDR2 YNNKEL (reference sequence). The V and J ends lost 0 bases and 1 base, in that order; junction bases with no gene match: 5. The CDR3 sequence is 16 residues long. The CDR3 DNA is TGTGCCAGCAGCCAAGATATCCAGGGGGCTTCCTACGAGCAGTACTTC. This encodes CASSQDIQGASYEQYF.

The chain links TRBV19 to TRBJ2-2, with 7 nucleotides matching TRBD1. V was pared by 5 bases and J by 5 bases, with 2 bases of the junction left unmatched. Germline CDR1 reads LNHDA; CDR2 reads SQIVND (reference sequence). This CDR3 has 13 residues. The CDR3 here is CASSVRGTGELFF. For the CDR3, the DNA is TGTGCCAGTAGTGTCAGGGGGACCGGGGAGCTGTTTTTT.

The V gene is TRBV19, the J gene TRBJ2-5, with TRBD1 matching 9 bases. The CDR3 is 14 amino acids. Germline assignment: CDR1 LNHDA and CDR2 SQIVND (reference sequence). V shed 4 bases and J 5 bases; nucleotides not matched to a gene: 5. Written as DNA, the CDR3 is TGTGCCAGTAGTACGGGACAGGGTGGGGAGACCCAGTACTTC. It translates to CASSTGQGGETQYF.

The chain combines TRBV7-2 with TRBJ2-5; 9 bases map to TRBD2. The CDR3 sequence is 14 residues long. The V and J ends lost 6 bases and 5 bases, in that order; junction bases with no gene match: 7. Germline values: CDR1 SGHTA, CDR2 FQGNSA. As DNA, the CDR3 is TGTGCCAGCAGTTCTCTAGCGGGGTTTGAGACCCAGTACTTC. Translating it yields CASSSLAGFETQYF.

The chain is built from TRBV28 and TRBJ1-2, with 8 bases lining up with TRBD1. V dropped 1 base and J dropped 8; count of bases not matched to a gene: 6. The V gene's germline CDR1 is MDHEN and CDR2 SYDVKM. This CDR3 spans 14 amino acids. The CDR3 nucleotides read TGTGCCAGCAGTTTATACGCAGGGGGCGACGGCTACACCTTC. This gives the protein CASSLYAGGDGYTF.

This clone was seen many times. The chain has TRBV5-6 and TRBJ1-5; D not certain. The CDR3 has 14 residues. Trimming took off 0 bases at V and 2 bases at J, with 6 bases between the two ends. Germline loops: CDR1 SGHDT, CDR2 YYEEEE. This chain's CDR3 is CASSLGGGNQPQHF. CDR3 DNA: TGTGCCAGCAGCTTGGGCGGGGGCAATCAGCCCCAGCATTTT.

This clone was seen only once. The chain combines TRBV2 with TRBJ1-2; the D is unclear. Between the trimmed V and J ends, which lost 2 bases and 2 bases, there was a span of 6 bases. The CDR3 length is 13 residues. The V gene's germline CDR1 is SNHLY and CDR2 FYNNEI. CDR3 residues: CASSENPNYGYTF. In DNA, the CDR3 is TGTGCCAGCAGTGAAAATCCAAACTATGGCTACACCTTC.

On this clone: One base away lies a much larger clone, so this may be a sequencing read error. The chain is built from TRBV9 and TRBJ1-6, with 11 bases aligning to TRBD1. Germline values: CDR1 SGDLS, CDR2 YYNGEE. Unmatched junction bases numbered 2, after V lost 3 bases and J lost 6 bases. The length of the CDR3 is 15 residues. As DNA, the CDR3 is TGTGCCAGCAGCGCTGGGACAGGGGGTAATTCACCCCTCCACTTT. Its protein is CASSAGTGGNSPLHF. Looking up the rest from reference TRBV9 and TRBJ1-6 gives the full variable domain: DSGVTQTPKHLITATGQRVTLRCSPRSGDLSVYWYQQSLDQGLQFLIQYYNGEERAKGNILERFSAQQFPDLHSELNLSSLELGDSALYFCASSAGTGGNSPLHFGNGTRLTVT.

The chain employs TRBV5-1 and TRBJ1-6; TRBD1 agrees at 10 bases. The length of the CDR3 is 16 residues. Germline V gene sequence: CDR1 SGHRS, CDR2 YFSETQ. V shed 3 bases, J shed 9 bases, and the junction held 9 bases outside the gene matches. In nucleotides, the CDR3 is TGCGCCAGCAGCTCCACCGGGACAGGGGCTGCTTCACCCCTCCACTTT. This translates into CASSSTGTGAASPLHF.

V and J are TRBV6-5 and TRBJ1-2; the D gene is possibly TRBD1 (5 bases). Trimming shortened V by 7 bases and J by 4 bases, and 16 bases separated the two germline ends. CDR1 is MNHEY and CDR2 is SVGAGI in the germline V gene. The CDR3 length is 14 residues. CDR3 protein: CASTKQERSYGYTF. In nucleotides, the CDR3 is TGTGCCAGCACTAAACAGGAACGCTCCTATGGCTACACCTTC.

This clone appeared a single time. The chain recombines TRBV18 with TRBJ1-5; 10 nucleotides align to TRBD1. J lost 4 bases, V lost 5 bases, and 5 bases had no gene match. CDR3 length: 15 amino acids. The germline V gene encodes CDR1 KGHSH and CDR2 LQKENI. The CDR3 coding sequence is TGTGCCAGCTCATCCGGACAGGGGGGGAATCAGCCCCAGCATTTT. Amino acid sequence: CASSSGQGGNQPQHF.

The chain carries TRBV30 and TRBJ1-2; no clear D gene. V lost 4 bases and J lost 0, with 6 bases in between. CDR1 is GTSNPN and CDR2 is SVGIG in the germline V gene (reference sequence). The CDR3 sequence is 12 residues long. Here the CDR3 DNA reads TGTGCCTGGACTGCAGCTAACTATGGCTACACCTTC. Residues: CAWTAANYGYTF. The variable domain in full, with the rest retrieved from reference TRBV30 and TRBJ1-2, is SQTIHQWPATLVQPVGSPLSLECTVEGTSNPNLYWYRQAAGRGLQLLFYSVGIGQISSEVPQNLSASRPQDRQFILSSKKLLLSDSGFYLCAWTAANYGYTFGSGTRLTVV.

As to this clone: One junction end disagrees with the germline gene, perhaps due to a read error. Here the CDR3 reads CASSPGEGGDNTGELFF. For the CDR3, the DNA is TGCGCCAGCAGTCCAGGAGAAGGGGGTGATAACACCGGAGAGCTGTTTTTT. The chain combines TRBV10-1 with TRBJ2-2, with D perhaps TRBD1 (6 bases). This CDR3 is 17 amino acids long. Germline V gives CDR1 WNHNN, CDR2 SYGVQD (reference sequence).

The chain uses TRBV6-5 and TRBJ2-1; 8 bases line up with TRBD1. Germline CDR1 reads MNHEY; CDR2 reads SVGAGI. This CDR3 has 15 residues. V lost 6 bases to trimming and J lost 1 base; unmatched junction nucleotides: 5. CDR3: CASSAQGASYNEQFF. The CDR3 DNA reads TGTGCCAGCAGCGCCCAGGGGGCTTCCTACAATGAGCAGTTCTTC.

This clone has only one observation. The CDR3 nucleotides are TGTGCCAGCAGACGACAGCACACTGAAGCTTTCTTT. This translates into CASRRQHTEAFF. This sequence joins TRBV12-3 or TRBV12-4 and TRBJ1-1, with a tentative D call TRBD1 (5 bases). The germline V and J ends were trimmed by 6 bases and 3 bases, with 8 bases remaining between them. The length of the CDR3 is 12 residues.

This chain uses TRBV11-3 with TRBJ2-3, with D perhaps matching TRBD1 (6 bases). CDR1 and CDR2 from the germline V gene are SGHNT and YENEEA. Deletions cut 3 bases from V and 6 bases from J, with 10 bases between. The CDR3 sequence is 13 residues long. As DNA, the CDR3 is TGTGCCAGCAGCTTCACAGGGTCCGATACGCAGTATTTT. Residues: CASSFTGSDTQYF.

This chain connects TRBV9 to TRBJ2-5, with TRBD2 matching over 7 bases. CDR3 length equals 16 residues. V shed 4 bases and J 2 bases; nucleotides not matched to a gene: 11. Germline V gives CDR1 SGDLS, CDR2 YYNGEE. CDR3 nucleotide sequence: TGTGCCAGCAGCCCGACCGGCGGGGGAGGGCAAGAGACCCAGTACTTC. This codes for CASSPTGGGGQETQYF. The whole variable domain, remainder taken from reference TRBV9 and TRBJ2-5, is DSGVTQTPKHLITATGQRVTLRCSPRSGDLSVYWYQQSLDQGLQFLIQYYNGEERAKGNILERFSAQQFPDLHSELNLSSLELGDSALYFCASSPTGGGGQETQYFGPGTRLLVL.

The rearrangement joins TRBV5-6 to TRBJ1-2; TRBD1 aligns across 10 bases. The trim removed 4 bases at V and 8 bases at J, leaving 5 bases unmatched. This CDR3 has 13 amino acids. Germline V gene data show CDR1 as SGHDT and CDR2 as YYEEEE. CDR3 coding DNA: TGTGCCAGCAGCCCTGGACAGGGGGGGGGCTACACCTTC. Translation: CASSPGQGGGYTF.

The table lists this clone with a few counts. The chain carries TRBV4-3 and TRBJ2-7, with TRBD1 matching over 9 bases. The germline gives CDR1 LGHNA, CDR2 YSLEER. The CDR3 is 16 amino acids. V trimming: 1 base; J trimming: 3 bases; junction bases outside the gene matches: 7. CDR3 DNA sequence: TGCGCCAGCAGCCAAGGGGCAGGACAGGGGAGCTACGAGCAGTACTTC. It specifies CASSQGAGQGSYEQYF.

The V and J genes are TRBV6-5 and TRBJ1-1, with TRBD1 identical over 9 bases. Germline lookup yields CDR1 MNHEY and CDR2 SVGAGI. CDR3 length: 13 amino acids. The trim removed 0 bases at V and 9 bases at J, leaving 2 bases unmatched. The CDR3 here is CASSYSGQGQAFF. The CDR3 nucleotides read TGTGCCAGCAGTTACTCCGGACAGGGGCAAGCTTTCTTT.

This clone was observed a few times. V is TRBV5-1 and J is TRBJ1-2, with D maybe TRBD1 (6 bases). Germline-derived CDR1 and CDR2 are SGHRS and YFSETQ. This CDR3 has 16 residues. V dropped 2 bases and J dropped 1 base, with 15 bases sitting between them. For the CDR3, the DNA is TGCGCCAGCAGCTTCGGGCAGGGGACGTATAACTATGGCTACACCTTC. Residues: CASSFGQGTYNYGYTF.

The chain couples TRBV2 to TRBJ1-2; D may be TRBD1 (6 bases). This CDR3 has 14 amino acids. V dropped 3 bases and J dropped 8 bases, with 16 bases sitting between them. Germline CDR1 reads SNHLY; CDR2 reads FYNNEI. CDR3 in amino acids: CASSEFHRVEGYTF. CDR3 nucleotides: TGTGCCAGCAGTGAGTTCCACAGGGTTGAGGGCTACACCTTC.

This clone was picked up a small number of times. V is TRBV6-2 or TRBV6-3 and J is TRBJ2-1; 13 positions match TRBD2. V shed 5 bases and J 1 base; nucleotides not matched to a gene: 5. Germline CDR1 MNHEY, CDR2 SVGEGT. The CDR3 length is 17 residues. The CDR3 reads CASSTSGRAFSYNEQFF. The CDR3 DNA sequence: TGTGCCAGCAGTACTAGCGGGAGGGCCTTTTCCTACAATGAGCAGTTCTTC.

At least ten counts were recorded for this clone. This rearrangement joins TRBV7-6 to TRBJ2-7, with D possibly being TRBD1 (7 bases). The V gene lost 5 bases and the J gene lost 4 bases, with 15 bases spanning the gap. CDR3 length: 14 amino acids. Germline V CDR1 and CDR2: SGHVS, FNYEAQ. This chain's CDR3 is CASSPGGNRYEQYF. The CDR3 bases are TGTGCCAGCAGCCCAGGGGGGAACCGGTACGAGCAGTACTTC.